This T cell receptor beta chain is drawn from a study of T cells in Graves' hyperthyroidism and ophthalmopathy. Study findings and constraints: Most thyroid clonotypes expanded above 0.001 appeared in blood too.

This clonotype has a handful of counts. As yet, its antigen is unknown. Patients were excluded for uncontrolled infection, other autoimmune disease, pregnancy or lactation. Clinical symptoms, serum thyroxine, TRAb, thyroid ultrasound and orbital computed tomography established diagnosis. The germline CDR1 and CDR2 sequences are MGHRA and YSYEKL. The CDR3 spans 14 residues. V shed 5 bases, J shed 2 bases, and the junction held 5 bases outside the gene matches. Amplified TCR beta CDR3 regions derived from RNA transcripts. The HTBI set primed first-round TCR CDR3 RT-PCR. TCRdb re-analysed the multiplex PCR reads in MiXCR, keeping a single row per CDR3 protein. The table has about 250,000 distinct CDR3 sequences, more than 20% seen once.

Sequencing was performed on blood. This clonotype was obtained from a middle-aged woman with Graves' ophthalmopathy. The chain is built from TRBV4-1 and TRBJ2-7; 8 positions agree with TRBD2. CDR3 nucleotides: TGCGCCAGCAGCGGGGGACTAGAAACCTACGAGCAGTACTTC. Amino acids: CASSGGLETYEQYF.